Listed below are T cell receptor beta chains from one sample, sequenced in a study of blood T cell repertoires in COVID-19. Method: immunoSEQ multiplex PCR; TCRdb's copy keeps in-frame clones and lacks some. Among around 220,000 clones listed, 70% to 90% were seen once. Sequencing was done on a sample of peripheral blood. Receptors originate from a man in his forties or fifties with acute or convalescent COVID-19. Both conserved end residues are part of each CDR3. Each record gives: J gene, clone size, D gene, V gene, CDR3 protein, CDR3 DNA. The D gene is left open where the match is weak. Clone size is stated in some rows and not others, as once, few, many or a class when expanded.

J gene: TRBJ1-1
clone size: NA
D gene: NA
V gene: TRBV7-8
CDR3 protein: CASSHFGSEAFF
CDR3 DNA: TGTGCCAGCAGCCATTTCGGGAGTGAAGCTTTCTTT

J gene: TRBJ1-5
clone size: NA
D gene: NA
V gene: TRBV7-7
CDR3 protein: CASSPGINQPQHF
CDR3 DNA: TGTGCCAGCAGCCCGGGAATCAATCAGCCCCAGCATTTT

J gene: TRBJ2-7
clone size: NA
D gene: TRBD1
V gene: TRBV10-1
CDR3 protein: CASGSGTVHYEQYF
CDR3 DNA: TGCGCCAGCGGATCCGGGACAGTACACTACGAGCAGTACTTC

J gene: TRBJ2-5
clone size: NA
D gene: TRBD2
V gene: TRBV11-2
CDR3 protein: CASRAGGQETQYF
CDR3 DNA: TGTGCCAGCAGAGCGGGGGGCCAAGAGACCCAGTACTTC

J gene: TRBJ2-3
clone size: NA
D gene: NA
V gene: TRBV19
CDR3 protein: CASIGTSGLLTDTQYF
CDR3 DNA: TGTGCCAGTATTGGGACATCCGGCCTTTTAACAGATACGCAGTATTTT

J gene: TRBJ1-5
clone size: NA
D gene: TRBD1
V gene: TRBV3-1/TRBV3-2
CDR3 protein: CASSQADRGGNQPQHF
CDR3 DNA: TGTGCCAGCAGCCAAGCAGACAGGGGTGGCAATCAGCCCCAGCATTTT

J gene: TRBJ1-4
clone size: NA
D gene: TRBD1
V gene: TRBV9
CDR3 protein: CASSVGTGVNEKLFF
CDR3 DNA: TGTGCCAGCAGCGTAGGGACAGGGGTTAATGAAAAACTGTTTTTT

J gene: TRBJ1-5
clone size: NA
D gene: NA
V gene: TRBV5-6
CDR3 protein: CASSLTGSGNQPQHF
CDR3 DNA: TGTGCCAGCAGCTTGACAGGGTCCGGCAATCAGCCCCAGCATTTT

J gene: TRBJ1-2
clone size: once
D gene: NA
V gene: TRBV5-1
CDR3 protein: CAIENENYGYTF
CDR3 DNA: TGCGCCATCGAGAACGAGAACTATGGCTACACCTTC

J gene: TRBJ1-1
clone size: once
D gene: NA
V gene: TRBV12-3/TRBV12-4
CDR3 protein: CASSLTADTEAFF
CDR3 DNA: TGTGCCAGCAGCCTGACAGCTGACACTGAAGCTTTCTTT

J gene: TRBJ2-1
clone size: NA
D gene: TRBD2
V gene: TRBV27
CDR3 protein: CASRLTSGGAHEQFF
CDR3 DNA: TGTGCCAGCAGACTAACTAGCGGGGGGGCTCATGAGCAGTTCTTC

J gene: TRBJ1-5
clone size: few
D gene: NA
V gene: TRBV5-5
CDR3 protein: CASSLFEGSNQPQHF
CDR3 DNA: TGTGCCAGCAGCTTGTTTGAGGGAAGCAATCAGCCCCAGCATTTT

J gene: TRBJ1-1
clone size: once
D gene: NA
V gene: TRBV25-1
CDR3 protein: CASSDVGRRNTEAFF
CDR3 DNA: TGTGCCAGCAGTGACGTGGGCAGGCGTAACACTGAAGCTTTCTTT

J gene: TRBJ1-2
clone size: NA
D gene: TRBD1
V gene: TRBV6-5
CDR3 protein: CASSPQDRDGGYTF
CDR3 DNA: TGTGCCAGCAGTCCCCAGGACAGGGACGGTGGCTACACCTTC

J gene: TRBJ2-2
clone size: NA
D gene: TRBD1
V gene: TRBV5-1
CDR3 protein: CASSLAGTGSGELFF
CDR3 DNA: TGCGCCAGCAGCTTGGCCGGGACAGGCAGCGGGGAGCTGTTTTTT

J gene: TRBJ1-2
clone size: NA
D gene: NA
V gene: TRBV6-1
CDR3 protein: CASSESDYGYTF
CDR3 DNA: TGTGCCAGCAGTGAATCAGACTATGGCTACACCTTC

J gene: TRBJ1-6
clone size: NA
D gene: TRBD1
V gene: TRBV2
CDR3 protein: CASRLTGINSPLHF
CDR3 DNA: TGTGCCAGCAGATTGACAGGGATTAATTCACCCCTCCACTTT

J gene: TRBJ1-2
clone size: NA
D gene: NA
V gene: TRBV4-1
CDR3 protein: CASSQHPGYRDYGYTF
CDR3 DNA: TGCGCCAGCAGCCAACACCCTGGTTACAGGGACTATGGCTACACCTTC

J gene: TRBJ1-2
clone size: few
D gene: NA
V gene: TRBV12-3/TRBV12-4
CDR3 protein: CASSLGQNYGYTF
CDR3 DNA: TGTGCCAGCAGTTTAGGACAGAACTATGGCTACACCTTC

J gene: TRBJ2-1
clone size: NA
D gene: NA
V gene: TRBV18
CDR3 protein: CASSPGGFYNEQFF
CDR3 DNA: TGTGCCAGCTCACCTGGGGGGTTCTACAATGAGCAGTTCTTC

J gene: TRBJ2-7
clone size: NA
D gene: TRBD1
V gene: TRBV10-1
CDR3 protein: CASSSSGTDGQYEQYF
CDR3 DNA: TGCGCCAGCAGTAGCTCCGGGACAGACGGGCAATACGAGCAGTACTTC

J gene: TRBJ1-4
clone size: NA
D gene: NA
V gene: TRBV9
CDR3 protein: CASSAQVANEKLFF
CDR3 DNA: TGTGCCAGCAGCGCACAGGTGGCTAATGAAAAACTGTTTTTT

J gene: TRBJ1-3
clone size: NA
D gene: TRBD1
V gene: TRBV4-1
CDR3 protein: CASSPSPRQGRNTIYF
CDR3 DNA: TGCGCCAGCAGCCCGAGTCCCCGACAGGGGCGAAACACCATATATTTT

J gene: TRBJ2-3
clone size: few
D gene: TRBD1
V gene: TRBV10-1
CDR3 protein: CASSPGQGSTDTQYF
CDR3 DNA: TGCGCCAGCAGCCCCGGACAGGGAAGCACAGATACGCAGTATTTT

J gene: TRBJ1-2
clone size: NA
D gene: NA
V gene: TRBV27
CDR3 protein: CASSLTGGYGYTF
CDR3 DNA: TGTGCCAGCAGTTTGACGGGAGGCTATGGCTACACCTTC

J gene: TRBJ2-7
clone size: NA
D gene: TRBD1
V gene: TRBV11-2
CDR3 protein: CASSLAGQGAIYEQYF
CDR3 DNA: TGTGCCAGCAGCTTAGCCGGACAGGGGGCCATCTACGAGCAGTACTTC

J gene: TRBJ1-2
clone size: NA
D gene: NA
V gene: TRBV4-1
CDR3 protein: CASSQDGGVGSAYGYTF
CDR3 DNA: TGCGCCAGCAGCCAAGATGGAGGGGTAGGGTCCGCATATGGCTACACCTTC

J gene: TRBJ2-7
clone size: NA
D gene: NA
V gene: TRBV28
CDR3 protein: CASTYGGTQAYEQYF
CDR3 DNA: TGTGCCAGCACCTATGGGGGGACTCAAGCCTACGAGCAGTACTTC

J gene: TRBJ2-1
clone size: NA
D gene: NA
V gene: TRBV9
CDR3 protein: CASTEGSAYNEQFF
CDR3 DNA: TGTGCCAGCACGGAGGGGTCAGCCTACAATGAGCAGTTCTTC

J gene: TRBJ1-5
clone size: NA
D gene: NA
V gene: TRBV6-1
CDR3 protein: CASSGGQGNLHRGQHF
CDR3 DNA: TGTGCCAGCAGTGGAGGGCAGGGGAACCTCCATCGGGGCCAGCATTTT

J gene: TRBJ2-7
clone size: NA
D gene: NA
V gene: TRBV11-2
CDR3 protein: CASSSYGSYEQYF
CDR3 DNA: TGTGCCAGCAGCTCGTACGGCTCCTACGAGCAGTACTTC

J gene: TRBJ2-1
clone size: NA
D gene: NA
V gene: TRBV11-2
CDR3 protein: CASSPKGGGRYEQFF
CDR3 DNA: TGTGCCAGCAGCCCCAAGGGAGGGGGGAGGTATGAGCAGTTCTTC

J gene: TRBJ2-7
clone size: NA
D gene: TRBD1
V gene: TRBV5-4
CDR3 protein: CASSLGGTGAYEQYF
CDR3 DNA: TGTGCCAGCAGCTTGGGGGGGACAGGGGCCTACGAGCAGTACTTC

J gene: TRBJ1-4
clone size: NA
D gene: TRBD1
V gene: TRBV6-1
CDR3 protein: CASSEGQGGEKLFF
CDR3 DNA: TGTGCCAGCAGTGAAGGACAGGGGGGTGAAAAACTGTTTTTT

J gene: TRBJ1-2
clone size: NA
D gene: NA
V gene: TRBV6-5
CDR3 protein: CASRPPVYGYTF
CDR3 DNA: TGTGCCAGCAGACCTCCGGTATATGGCTACACCTTC

J gene: TRBJ1-2
clone size: NA
D gene: NA
V gene: TRBV18
CDR3 protein: CASSPRGADGYTF
CDR3 DNA: TGTGCCAGCTCACCCCGGGGGGCGGATGGCTACACCTTC

J gene: TRBJ2-5
clone size: NA
D gene: TRBD2
V gene: TRBV15
CDR3 protein: CATSRDGGGSETQYF
CDR3 DNA: TGTGCCACCAGCAGAGATGGCGGGGGGTCGGAGACCCAGTACTTC

J gene: TRBJ2-1
clone size: NA
D gene: NA
V gene: TRBV5-1
CDR3 protein: CASSRTLSSYNEQFF
CDR3 DNA: TGCGCCAGCAGCAGGACTCTGAGCTCCTACAATGAGCAGTTCTTC

J gene: TRBJ2-2
clone size: NA
D gene: TRBD2
V gene: TRBV9
CDR3 protein: CASSVGRTSGSGELFF
CDR3 DNA: TGTGCCAGCAGCGTAGGGAGGACTAGCGGGTCCGGGGAGCTGTTTTTT

J gene: TRBJ1-6
clone size: NA
D gene: TRBD1
V gene: TRBV19
CDR3 protein: CASRDPGTGGPNSPLHF
CDR3 DNA: TGTGCCAGCCGAGATCCCGGGACAGGGGGACCTAATTCACCCCTCCACTTT

J gene: TRBJ1-4
clone size: NA
D gene: TRBD1
V gene: TRBV4-1
CDR3 protein: CASSPTGGLGEKLFF
CDR3 DNA: TGCGCCAGCAGCCCAACAGGGGGCCTTGGGGAAAAACTGTTTTTT

J gene: TRBJ2-7
clone size: NA
D gene: TRBD2
V gene: TRBV6-5
CDR3 protein: CASTGTSGGAYEQYF
CDR3 DNA: TGTGCCAGCACCGGGACTAGCGGGGGGGCCTACGAGCAGTACTTC

J gene: TRBJ1-1
clone size: few
D gene: NA
V gene: TRBV29-1
CDR3 protein: CSSWTGGATEAFF
CDR3 DNA: TGCAGCTCCTGGACGGGGGGCGCGACTGAAGCTTTCTTT

J gene: TRBJ1-5
clone size: NA
D gene: NA
V gene: TRBV6-5
CDR3 protein: CASILYSNQPQHF
CDR3 DNA: TGTGCCAGCATCCTATATAGCAATCAGCCCCAGCATTTT

J gene: TRBJ2-7
clone size: NA
D gene: NA
V gene: TRBV7-2
CDR3 protein: CASSSGIGYEQYF
CDR3 DNA: TGTGCCAGCAGTTCCGGTATTGGCTACGAGCAGTACTTC

J gene: TRBJ2-5
clone size: NA
D gene: NA
V gene: TRBV5-6
CDR3 protein: CASSLWRGRGETQYF
CDR3 DNA: TGTGCCAGCAGCTTGTGGAGGGGGCGCGGGGAGACCCAGTACTTC

J gene: TRBJ2-5
clone size: NA
D gene: NA
V gene: TRBV2
CDR3 protein: CASTYEGRETQYF
CDR3 DNA: TGTGCCAGCACCTACGAGGGCCGAGAGACCCAGTACTTC

J gene: TRBJ1-3
clone size: NA
D gene: NA
V gene: TRBV6-5
CDR3 protein: CASSYNPYGSGNTIYF
CDR3 DNA: TGTGCCAGCAGTTACAACCCCTACGGCTCTGGAAACACCATATATTTT

J gene: TRBJ2-6
clone size: NA
D gene: NA
V gene: TRBV18
CDR3 protein: CASSPAGASGANVLTF
CDR3 DNA: TGTGCCAGCTCACCAGCGGGCGCTTCTGGGGCCAACGTCCTGACTTTC

J gene: TRBJ2-2
clone size: NA
D gene: TRBD1
V gene: TRBV5-5
CDR3 protein: CASSLQGTGELFF
CDR3 DNA: TGTGCCAGCAGCTTACAGGGGACCGGGGAGCTGTTTTTT